A single sample gave rise to the 13 T cell receptor beta chains below, sequenced in a study of cytomegalovirus exposure and HLA in healthy donors. 13 Jbeta primers and 60 Vbeta primers were used for the PCR. The data were produced by immunoSEQ multiplex PCR, yet TCRdb's version contains in-frame clones alone and is incomplete. Here the sample spans about 87,000 clones, just under 80% being singletons. The specimen was PBMCs. These receptors were obtained from a woman in her thirties or forties in good health and CMV-seronegative.

The genes are TRBV5-1 and TRBJ1-1; 7 nucleotides line up with TRBD1. V lost 0 bases and J lost 4; bases outside the gene matches: 12. There are 17 residues in the CDR3. The germline V gene encodes CDR1 SGHRS and CDR2 YFSETQ. Here the CDR3 reads CASSLEKFMGQTTEAFF. The CDR3 DNA reads as TGCGCCAGCAGCTTGGAGAAGTTTATGGGACAGACCACTGAAGCTTTCTTT.

V gene TRBV7-3 combines with J gene TRBJ1-1; possible D gene TRBD1, 5 bases. Germline CDR1 reads SGHTA; CDR2 reads FQGTGA. CDR3 size: 14 residues. V was cut by 5 bases and J by 7 bases, with 17 bases left in between. CDR3 residues: CASSKRVAGGEAFF. Written as DNA, the CDR3 is TGTGCCAGCAGCAAGAGGGTCGCCGGGGGTGAAGCTTTCTTT.

The J gene is TRBJ1-2, the V gene TRBV19; D is perhaps TRBD1 (6 bases). CDR3 length: 13 residues. The V end was cut by 9 bases, the J end by 4 bases, with 15 bases between. CDR1 and CDR2 (germline): LNHDA, SQIVND (reference sequence). This CDR3 reads CASGGQSPYGYTF. In DNA form, the CDR3 reads TGTGCCAGCGGGGGGCAATCCCCCTATGGCTACACCTTC.

This chain joins TRBV28 and TRBJ2-7; 11 nucleotides match TRBD1. The trim removed 5 bases at V and 4 bases at J, leaving 10 bases unmatched. Germline V gives CDR1 MDHEN, CDR2 SYDVKM. The CDR3 spans 16 residues. The CDR3 here is CASSPHPGQGEYEQYF. The CDR3, as DNA: TGTGCCAGCAGTCCTCACCCGGGACAGGGGGAATACGAGCAGTACTTC.

This rearrangement joins TRBV5-6 to TRBJ1-1; D gene unclear. Trimming removed 2 bases at V and 11 bases at J, with 16 bases between. This CDR3 spans 13 amino acids. Germline CDR1 is SGHDT and CDR2 is YYEEEE. The CDR3 DNA reads TGTGCCAGCAGCTTTCAGGTCCTCCCCGGCGCTTTCTTT. This gives the protein CASSFQVLPGAFF. The whole variable domain, remainder taken from reference TRBV5-6 and TRBJ1-1, is DAGVTQSPTHLIKTRGQQVTLRCSPKSGHDTVSWYQQALGQGPQFIFQYYEEEERQRGNFPDRFSGHQFPNYSSELNVNALLLGDSALYLCASSFQVLPGAFFGQGTRLTVV.

CDR3 nucleotides: TGTGCCAGCAGTTACGTCAGGGGCGGCAATCAGCCCCAGCATTTT. This sequence encodes CASSYVRGGNQPQHF. The V call is TRBV6-5, the J call TRBJ1-5; D might be TRBD1 (6 bases). This CDR3 has 15 residues. Between the trimmed V and J ends, which lost 2 bases and 2 bases, there was a span of 10 bases. Germline-derived CDR1 and CDR2 are MNHEY and SVGAGI.

The chain combines TRBV29-1 with TRBJ2-1; 8 bases match TRBD2. The CDR3 is made up of 14 amino acids. Germline V gene data show CDR1 as SQVTM and CDR2 as ANQGSEA. V trimming: 1 base; J trimming: 5 bases; junction bases outside the gene matches: 4. The DNA for the CDR3 is TGCAGCGTTGAAGTTAGCGGGACCAACAATGAGCAGTTCTTC. Protein product: CSVEVSGTNNEQFF.

The V call is TRBV7-3, the J call TRBJ1-2, with a tentative D call TRBD1 (5 bases). V was cut by 8 bases and J by 0 bases, with 13 bases left in between. The CDR3 runs to 14 residues. In germline, CDR1 is SGHTA, CDR2 FQGTGA. For the CDR3, the DNA is TGTGCCAGCGGGAGGGGATCAGCTAACTATGGCTACACCTTC. This translates into CASGRGSANYGYTF.

This clone was seen more than once but under ten times. The rearrangement uses TRBV28 and TRBJ2-1; 7 nucleotides align to TRBD1. The germline V gene has CDR1 MDHEN and CDR2 SYDVKM. Trimming removed 7 bases from V and 0 bases from J; junction bases left unmatched: 3. This CDR3 contains 14 residues. The CDR3, as DNA: TGTGCCAGCACCAGGGACAGCTCCTACAATGAGCAGTTCTTC. It translates to CASTRDSSYNEQFF.

Remarks on this clone: Compared with germline, one end of the junction differs, possibly owing to a read error. For the CDR3, the DNA is TGTGCCAGCTCGCCACCCCCGGCAGGGAACACTGAAGCTTTCTTT. Translated: CASSPPPAGNTEAFF. V and J are TRBV18 and TRBJ1-1, with no clear D. CDR1 and CDR2 from the germline V gene are KGHSH and LQKENI. CDR3 size: 15 residues.

This clone was counted a single time. This chain joins TRBV29-1 and TRBJ2-5; 9 bases are a match to TRBD1. The germline V gene encodes CDR1 SQVTM and CDR2 ANQGSEA. J was trimmed by 1 base and V by 6 bases; bases with no gene match: 9. The length of the CDR3 is 15 residues. The CDR3 sequence is CSVAAGTGSQETQYF. The CDR3 region has the DNA TGCAGCGTAGCAGCCGGGACAGGGAGCCAAGAGACCCAGTACTTC.

The chain couples TRBV2 to TRBJ1-5, with TRBD1 as a possible D gene (5 bases). The CDR3 contains 13 residues. The V gene lost 7 bases and the J gene lost 5 bases, with 12 bases spanning the gap. CDR1 SNHLY and CDR2 FYNNEI come from the germline V gene. Here the CDR3 DNA reads TGTGCCAGCACCCAGGGCACTTATCAGCCCCAGCATTTT. Protein sequence: CASTQGTYQPQHF.

On this clone itself: A read error may account for a junction end that differs from germline. V and J are TRBV5-1 and TRBJ1-2; no firm D call. The CDR3 has 13 residues. CDR1 and CDR2 from the germline V gene are SGHRS and YFSETQ. CDR3 sequence (DNA): TGCGCCAGCAGCTTGGAAGCCAACTATGGCTACCCCTTC. It encodes CASSLEANYGYPF.